This T cell receptor (beta chain) was obtained from a study of blood T cell repertoires in COVID-19. Background on the study: Researchers got acute and convalescent COVID-19 samples from the United States, Italy and Spain.

After removal of 5 bases from V and 1 base from J, the junction contained 7 bases not matched to a gene. The CDR3 length is 17 residues. Germline V gene lookup returns CDR1 MDHEN and CDR2 SYDVKM. Per the authors' pipeline: It was from reference gene primer amplification that nucleated cell counts were estimated. Produced via immunoSEQ multiplex PCR; TCRdb's table is partial and in-frame only. The V and J calls and the clone size are those of that table, but D and trimming were determined from the DNA. Here the sample spans about 410,000 clones, 70% to 90% being singletons. Followed longitudinally, the Seattle patients had been enrolled during active infection.

Sequencing was done on a sample of peripheral blood. The J gene is TRBJ2-7, the V gene TRBV28; TRBD2 aligns across 14 bases. The origin of this receptor is a woman aged 40 to 55 with COVID-19, enrolled during active disease. CDR3 bases: TGTGCCAGCAGTCAACCGGGACTAGCGGGAGAATCCTACGAGCAGTACTTC. Translation gives CASSQPGLAGESYEQYF.